The rows below give T cell receptor beta chains drawn from one sample of a study of vaccination and CD4 T cells after COVID-19. A single record per CDR3 protein comes from TCRdb applying MiXCR to the PCR reads. The sample records about 14,000 distinct CDR3 sequences, about 50% being singletons. These receptors have no known antigen. The sequenced sample consisted of CD4+ T cells from blood, cultured in vitro. Receptors originate from a human donor who had recovered from COVID-19. CDR3s include the opening cysteine and the closing phenylalanine or tryptophan. The order of the fields is CDR3 protein, CDR3 DNA, D gene, clone size, V gene, J gene. The D gene is left open where the match is weak. Clone size is given for some rows only: seen once, a few or many times, or a class if the clone is expanded.

CDR3: CSASSRPFTDTQYF
DNA: TGCAGTGCCAGCTCTCGGCCCTTCACAGATACGCAGTATTTT
D: .
size: .
V: TRBV20-1
J: TRBJ2-3

CDR3: CASSSNRGDTEAFF
DNA: TGTGCCAGCAGCTCAAACAGGGGGGACACTGAAGCTTTCTTT
D: TRBD1
size: .
V: TRBV11-2
J: TRBJ1-1

CDR3: CASSEAAGTGNQPQHF
DNA: TGTGCCAGCAGTGAAGCGGCCGGGACAGGCAATCAGCCCCAGCATTTT
D: TRBD1
size: .
V: TRBV6-1
J: TRBJ1-5

CDR3: CASSGGAGRTYGYTF
DNA: TGTGCCAGCAGTGGAGGGGCCGGGCGCACCTATGGCTACACCTTC
D: .
size: .
V: TRBV6-1
J: TRBJ1-2

CDR3: CSAGWGQPQHF
DNA: TGCAGTGCCGGGTGGGGGCAGCCCCAGCATTTT
D: .
size: few
V: TRBV20-1
J: TRBJ1-5

CDR3: CASSARETQYF
DNA: TGTGCCAGCAGCGCCCGGGAGACCCAGTACTTC
D: .
size: few
V: TRBV11-2
J: TRBJ2-5

CDR3: CASSLGQGGQPQHF
DNA: TGTGCCAGCAGCTTGGGACAGGGAGGTCAGCCCCAGCATTTT
D: TRBD1
size: .
V: TRBV5-5
J: TRBJ1-5

CDR3: CASSPPPRGGETQYF
DNA: TGTGCCAGCAGCCCCCCGCCTCGGGGTGGGGAGACCCAGTACTTC
D: .
size: few
V: TRBV7-2
J: TRBJ2-5

CDR3: CAISEFRQDAGELFF
DNA: TGTGCCATCAGTGAATTCAGACAGGATGCCGGGGAGCTGTTTTTT
D: .
size: .
V: TRBV10-3
J: TRBJ2-2

CDR3: CASSPTWNTEAFF
DNA: TGTGCCAGTAGTCCAACCTGGAACACTGAAGCTTTCTTT
D: .
size: .
V: TRBV19
J: TRBJ1-1

CDR3: CASSYRRTADSYNSPLHF
DNA: TGTGCCAGCAGTTACCGTCGGACCGCAGACTCCTATAATTCACCCCTCCACTTT
D: .
size: .
V: TRBV6-5
J: TRBJ1-6

CDR3: CASSRGGDYGYTF
DNA: TGTGCCAGCAGCCGTGGAGGAGACTATGGCTACACCTTC
D: .
size: .
V: TRBV12-3/TRBV12-4
J: TRBJ1-2

CDR3: CASSARTSGGTDTQYF
DNA: TGTGCCAGCAGCGCAAGGACTAGCGGGGGCACAGATACGCAGTATTTT
D: TRBD2
size: .
V: TRBV5-4
J: TRBJ2-3

CDR3: CASSYSGSAGGELFF
DNA: TGTGCCAGCAGTTATTCAGGGTCTGCGGGCGGGGAGCTGTTTTTT
D: .
size: few
V: TRBV6-5
J: TRBJ2-2

CDR3: CSARGGGTLGETQYF
DNA: TGCAGTGCTAGAGGAGGGGGGACCTTGGGAGAGACCCAGTACTTC
D: .
size: .
V: TRBV20-1
J: TRBJ2-5

CDR3: CASSQKAGRESSGANVLTF
DNA: TGTGCCAGCAGCCAAAAGGCCGGGAGGGAATCCTCTGGGGCCAACGTCCTGACTTTC
D: TRBD2
size: .
V: TRBV14
J: TRBJ2-6

CDR3: CASSRDYRASNTEAFF
DNA: TGTGCCAGCAGTCGAGATTACAGGGCCTCAAACACTGAAGCTTTCTTT
D: .
size: .
V: TRBV6-1
J: TRBJ1-1

CDR3: CSARDLRGMGNQPQHF
DNA: TGCAGTGCTAGAGATCTCCGGGGGATGGGCAATCAGCCCCAGCATTTT
D: .
size: .
V: TRBV20-1
J: TRBJ1-5

CDR3: CASSLNIGELFF
DNA: TGCGCCAGCAGCTTAAACATCGGGGAGCTGTTTTTT
D: .
size: .
V: TRBV5-1
J: TRBJ2-2

CDR3: CSATGSQNEQYF
DNA: TGCAGTGCTACCGGGTCTCAAAACGAGCAGTACTTC
D: .
size: .
V: TRBV20-1
J: TRBJ2-7

CDR3: CASSWQGNEKLFF
DNA: TGTGCCAGTAGTTGGCAGGGGAATGAAAAACTGTTTTTT
D: .
size: .
V: TRBV19
J: TRBJ1-4

CDR3: CASSLEGGPGEQYF
DNA: TGTGCCAGCAGCTTAGAGGGGGGTCCTGGAGAGCAGTACTTC
D: .
size: .
V: TRBV7-2
J: TRBJ2-7

CDR3: CSARSRSGGNQPQHF
DNA: TGCAGTGCTAGAAGCAGGTCCGGAGGGAATCAGCCCCAGCATTTT
D: .
size: few
V: TRBV20-1
J: TRBJ1-5

CDR3: CASKAGGGNEQFF
DNA: TGTGCCAGTAAAGCGGGAGGGGGGAATGAGCAGTTCTTC
D: TRBD2
size: .
V: TRBV19
J: TRBJ2-1

CDR3: CASSRRTSGLETQYF
DNA: TGTGCCAGTAGTCGCCGGACTAGCGGGCTGGAGACCCAGTACTTC
D: TRBD2
size: .
V: TRBV19
J: TRBJ2-5